This T cell receptor beta chain appears in the sequencing data of a study of graft-versus-host responses after intestinal transplantation. Overall study results and limits: The marrow of recipients harbored GvH clones, and ileum or blood showed some of them first. Patients with graft-donor T cell macrochimerism had high graft-versus-host to host-versus-graft clonal ratios in allografts.

Regarding this clone: Its antigen is unidentified.

Assay used: immunoSEQ multiplex PCR; TCRdb lists only in-frame clones, some missing. The data contain under 150,000 clones, approximately 95% of them singletons. This TCR was recovered from a human donor who received an intestinal transplant. Sequenced here: unstimulated CD8+ T cells sorted from spleen or lymph node cells, sampled before intestinal transplant.

The CDR3 DNA reads as TGTGCCAGCGGTAGCGGGTTCGACGAGCAGTACTTC. Protein sequence: CASGSGFDEQYF. The genes are TRBV5-4 and TRBJ2-7; 7 bases match TRBD2. Trimming took 7 bases from V and 5 from J; bases not matched to a gene: 6. CDR3 length equals 12 residues. Germline V gene lookup returns CDR1 SGHNT and CDR2 YYREEE (reference sequence).